One and the same sample provided the 4 T cell receptor beta chains below, sequenced in a study of cytomegalovirus exposure and HLA in healthy donors. Vbeta (60) and Jbeta (13) primers were used in the PCR. Clones were sequenced by immunoSEQ multiplex PCR, and TCRdb holds only the in-frame ones, with some missing. The sample contains 200,000 to 250,000 clones, roughly 84% of which appear only once. The specimen was PBMCs. These receptor sequences come from a human donor in good health.

The rearrangement uses TRBV5-1 and TRBJ1-1, with a weak D call TRBD1 (6 bases). Germline V lookup: CDR1 SGHRS, CDR2 YFSETQ. The CDR3 is 15 residues long. V was cut by 0 bases and J by 6 bases, with 15 bases left in between. The DNA of the CDR3 is TGCGCCAGCAGCTTGGCCATTACAGGGTGGTCTGAAGCTTTCTTT. Translated, it gives CASSLAITGWSEAFF.

The V call is TRBV11-2, the J call TRBJ2-4; a weak D match, TRBD1 (5 bases). Trimming left V 4 bases short and J 8 bases short, with 24 bases between. The germline V gene has CDR1 SGHAT and CDR2 FQNNGV. The CDR3 contains 17 residues. CDR3 nucleotide sequence: TGTGCCAGCAGCTCGAACAGATCCCGGACATGGGCGGACATTCAGTACTTC. Its protein product is CASSSNRSRTWADIQYF. The entire variable domain, with the rest obtained from reference TRBV11-2 and TRBJ2-4, is as follows: EAGVAQSPRYKIIEKRQSVAFWCNPISGHATLYWYQQILGQGPKLLIQFQNNGVVDDSQLPKDRFSAERLKGVDSTLKIQPAKLEDSAVYLCASSSNRSRTWADIQYFGAGTRLSVL.

V gene TRBV5-1 combines with J gene TRBJ2-5; D is possibly TRBD2 (6 bases). TRBJ2-7 matches the DNA end more closely, so the J call is doubtful. The CDR3 covers 15 residues. CDR1 and CDR2 (germline): SGHRS, YFSETQ. Here the CDR3 reads CASSRGGTQIYEQYF. In DNA, the CDR3 is TGCGCCAGCAGCCGGGGCGGGACTCAGATCTACGAGCAGTACTTC.

The V and J genes are TRBV6-6 and TRBJ2-1, with a weak D call TRBD1 (5 bases). CDR1 is MNHNY and CDR2 is SVGAGI in the germline V gene (reference sequence). Trimming cost V 7 bases and J 6 bases, with 10 bases left between them. The CDR3 totals 12 residues. CDR3: CASTSGFNEQFF. The DNA of the CDR3 is TGTGCCAGCACCTCAGGGTTCAATGAGCAGTTCTTC.